Listed below are T cell receptor beta chains from one sample, sequenced in a study of Ad26.COV2.S vaccination and SARS-CoV-2 variants. Profiled with immunoSEQ multiplex PCR; TCRdb holds only in-frame clones, not every one. The sample includes about 350,000 clones, 70% to 90% of them seen just once. Sequenced here: peripheral blood, sampled in a trial of Ad26.COV2.S vaccine versus placebo. Receptors originate from a person between 18 and 59 years old who received the Ad26.COV2.S COVID-19 vaccine or a placebo. The CDR3 runs from the conserved cysteine through the conserved F or W. Fields, in order: V gene, J gene, clone size, D gene, CDR3 protein, CDR3 DNA. A D gene is named only where the DNA matches it firmly. Clone size is stated in some rows and not others, as once, few, many or a class when expanded.

V: TRBV10-3; J: TRBJ2-3; size: NA; D: TRBD1; CDR3: CAISLGDRVDTQYF; DNA: TGTGCCATCAGCCTAGGGGACAGGGTGGATACGCAGTATTTT
V: TRBV10-3; J: TRBJ2-5; size: NA; D: NA; CDR3: CAINSGVQETQYF; DNA: TGTGCCATCAATTCCGGGGTCCAAGAGACCCAGTACTTC
V: TRBV10-2; J: TRBJ1-6; size: NA; D: TRBD1; CDR3: CASSVARDRTYNSPLHF; DNA: TGCGCCAGCAGTGTAGCCCGGGACAGGACCTATAATTCACCCCTCCACTTT
V: TRBV9; J: TRBJ2-3; size: once; D: TRBD2; CDR3: CASSVGLAATDTQYF; DNA: TGTGCCAGCAGCGTGGGACTAGCGGCCACAGATACGCAGTATTTT
V: TRBV5-1; J: TRBJ2-7; size: NA; D: NA; CDR3: CASSPPKQGSYEQYF; DNA: TGCGCCAGCAGCCCCCCGAAACAGGGTTCCTACGAGCAGTACTTC
V: TRBV7-9; J: TRBJ1-1; size: NA; D: TRBD1; CDR3: CASSTQTGTGATEAFF; DNA: TGTGCCAGCAGCACCCAGACCGGGACAGGGGCCACTGAAGCTTTCTTT
V: TRBV10-3; J: TRBJ1-6; size: NA; D: TRBD1; CDR3: CAISGTGQQNSPLHF; DNA: TGTGCCATCAGTGGGACAGGGCAACAAAATTCACCCCTCCACTTT
V: TRBV7-6; J: TRBJ2-2; size: NA; D: TRBD2; CDR3: CASSRMVAGGNTGELFF; DNA: TGTGCCAGCAGCCGAATGGTAGCGGGGGGAAACACCGGGGAGCTGTTTTTT
V: TRBV28; J: TRBJ1-4; size: NA; D: NA; CDR3: CASSARIGRGTNEKLFF; DNA: TGTGCCAGCAGTGCCCGGATAGGTAGGGGGACTAATGAAAAACTGTTTTTT
V: TRBV3-1/TRBV3-2; J: TRBJ2-1; size: NA; D: TRBD2; CDR3: CASSRTSGSSYNEQFF; DNA: TGTGCCAGCAGCCGGACTAGCGGTAGCTCCTACAATGAGCAGTTCTTC
V: TRBV7-9; J: TRBJ2-5; size: NA; D: NA; CDR3: CASSLVTGRETQYF; DNA: TGTGCCAGCAGCTTAGTTACAGGGAGGGAGACCCAGTACTTC
V: TRBV11-3; J: TRBJ1-1; size: few; D: NA; CDR3: CASSLERAGEAFF; DNA: TGTGCCAGCAGCTTAGAACGGGCGGGTGAAGCTTTCTTT
V: TRBV6-5; J: TRBJ1-4; size: once; D: NA; CDR3: CASSYAVGANEKLFF; DNA: TGTGCCAGCAGTTACGCCGTGGGGGCTAATGAAAAACTGTTTTTT
V: TRBV18; J: TRBJ1-6; size: NA; D: TRBD1; CDR3: CASSPGTGANNSPLHF; DNA: TGTGCCAGCTCACCAGGGACAGGGGCTAATAATTCACCCCTCCACTTT
V: TRBV10-3; J: TRBJ2-5; size: NA; D: NA; CDR3: CAISRGQQETQYF; DNA: TGTGCCATCAGTCGAGGACAGCAAGAGACCCAGTACTTC
V: TRBV6-7; J: TRBJ2-1; size: NA; D: TRBD1; CDR3: CASRLQDRENRNEQFF; DNA: TGTGCCAGCAGGCTGCAAGACAGGGAAAATAGAAATGAGCAGTTCTTC
V: TRBV11-2; J: TRBJ1-2; size: NA; D: NA; CDR3: CASSLKVNDGYTF; DNA: TGTGCCAGCAGCTTAAAGGTTAACGATGGCTACACCTTC
V: TRBV10-3; J: TRBJ2-7; size: NA; D: TRBD1; CDR3: CAISGPTGPTYEQYF; DNA: TGTGCCATCAGTGGGCCGACAGGGCCGACCTACGAGCAGTACTTC
V: TRBV7-9; J: TRBJ2-5; size: NA; D: NA; CDR3: CASSRGETQYF; DNA: TGTGCCAGCAGCCGAGGCGAGACCCAGTACTTC
V: TRBV18; J: TRBJ1-3; size: few; D: NA; CDR3: CASSPWASSYGNTIYF; DNA: TGTGCCAGCTCACCATGGGCGAGCAGCTATGGAAACACCATATATTTT
V: TRBV6-2/TRBV6-3; J: TRBJ2-1; size: NA; D: NA; CDR3: CASSKPPTNEQFF; DNA: TGTGCCAGCAGCAAACCCCCCACGAATGAGCAGTTCTTC
V: TRBV5-1; J: TRBJ2-1; size: NA; D: TRBD2; CDR3: CASSPGLAVRNEQFF; DNA: TGCGCCAGCAGCCCGGGACTAGCGGTTAGGAATGAGCAGTTCTTC
V: TRBV10-1; J: TRBJ2-3; size: NA; D: NA; CDR3: CASSHQGTDTQYF; DNA: TGCGCCAGCAGTCATCAGGGGACAGATACGCAGTATTTT
V: TRBV7-8; J: TRBJ2-3; size: NA; D: TRBD2; CDR3: CASSLWAGEATDTQYF; DNA: TGTGCCAGCAGCTTATGGGCGGGAGAGGCCACAGATACGCAGTATTTT
V: TRBV3-1/TRBV3-2; J: TRBJ2-1; size: NA; D: NA; CDR3: CASSQDTSSSYNEQFF; DNA: TGTGCCAGCAGCCAAGATACTTCGAGCTCCTACAATGAGCAGTTCTTC
V: TRBV6-2/TRBV6-3; J: TRBJ2-2; size: NA; D: NA; CDR3: CASSYLEVGAGELFF; DNA: TGTGCCAGCAGTTACCTTGAAGTTGGGGCCGGGGAGCTGTTTTTT
V: TRBV5-1; J: TRBJ2-7; size: NA; D: NA; CDR3: CASSALEEGTYEQYF; DNA: TGCGCCAGCAGCGCCCTAGAGGAGGGGACCTACGAGCAGTACTTC
V: TRBV27; J: TRBJ2-5; size: NA; D: NA; CDR3: CASSLSAWYQETQYF; DNA: TGTGCCAGCAGTTTATCAGCCTGGTACCAAGAGACCCAGTACTTC
V: TRBV18; J: TRBJ1-6; size: NA; D: NA; CDR3: CASSPITSGNNSPLHF; DNA: TGTGCCAGCTCACCAATCACCTCAGGGAATAATTCACCCCTCCACTTT
V: TRBV7-9; J: TRBJ1-3; size: NA; D: NA; CDR3: CASSLAWGPGNTIYF; DNA: TGTGCCAGCAGCTTAGCGTGGGGCCCTGGAAACACCATATATTTT
V: TRBV9; J: TRBJ2-3; size: NA; D: NA; CDR3: CASSPGSTDTQYF; DNA: TGTGCCAGCAGCCCGGGGTCCACAGATACGCAGTATTTT
V: TRBV7-2; J: TRBJ1-1; size: NA; D: NA; CDR3: CASSFITGGPEAFF; DNA: TGTGCCAGCAGCTTCATCACAGGAGGCCCTGAAGCTTTCTTT
V: TRBV4-3; J: TRBJ2-5; size: once; D: NA; CDR3: CASSQDHISRGETQYF; DNA: TGCGCCAGCAGCCAAGATCACATCAGCAGGGGCGAGACCCAGTACTTC
V: TRBV3-1/TRBV3-2; J: TRBJ1-5; size: NA; D: NA; CDR3: CASSQERNQPQHF; DNA: TGTGCCAGCAGCCAAGAGAGGAATCAGCCCCAGCATTTT
V: TRBV12-3/TRBV12-4; J: TRBJ1-2; size: NA; D: NA; CDR3: CASSLGYGYTF; DNA: TGTGCCAGCAGTTTGGGATATGGCTACACCTTC
V: TRBV12-5; J: TRBJ1-1; size: NA; D: NA; CDR3: CASGWGTGTEAFF; DNA: TGTGCTAGTGGTTGGGGAACGGGGACTGAAGCTTTCTTT
V: TRBV5-1; J: TRBJ2-1; size: NA; D: NA; CDR3: CASSLTVYLENEQFF; DNA: TGCGCCAGCAGCCTGACAGTGTATCTTGAGAATGAGCAGTTCTTC
V: TRBV19; J: TRBJ1-1; size: NA; D: NA; CDR3: CASSPPGIEAFF; DNA: TGTGCCAGTAGTCCCCCCGGGATTGAAGCTTTCTTT
V: TRBV6-2/TRBV6-3; J: TRBJ2-4; size: NA; D: NA; CDR3: CASSYSAPNIQYF; DNA: TGTGCCAGCAGTTACTCCGCACCAAACATTCAGTACTTC
V: TRBV5-1; J: TRBJ2-3; size: NA; D: TRBD1; CDR3: CASSQDRGTDTQYF; DNA: TGCGCCAGCAGCCAAGACAGGGGCACAGATACGCAGTATTTT
V: TRBV4-2; J: TRBJ1-2; size: NA; D: NA; CDR3: CASSQDGGELGGYTF; DNA: TGTGCCAGCAGCCAAGATGGGGGGGAACTGGGTGGCTACACCTTC
V: TRBV28; J: TRBJ1-5; size: NA; D: TRBD1; CDR3: CASVGTGGTYSNQPQHF; DNA: TGTGCCAGCGTTGGGACAGGGGGGACCTATAGCAATCAGCCCCAGCATTTT
V: TRBV18; J: TRBJ1-4; size: NA; D: NA; CDR3: CASSPTATNEKLFF; DNA: TGTGCCAGCTCACCAACAGCAACTAATGAAAAACTGTTTTTT
V: TRBV30; J: TRBJ2-3; size: NA; D: NA; CDR3: CAWSLPGTDTQYF; DNA: TGTGCCTGGAGTCTCCCAGGCACAGATACGCAGTATTTT
V: TRBV19; J: TRBJ2-7; size: few; D: NA; CDR3: CASSMIEAKGAYEQYF; DNA: TGTGCCAGTAGTATGATTGAAGCGAAGGGGGCCTACGAGCAGTACTTC
V: TRBV5-1; J: TRBJ2-2; size: few; D: TRBD2; CDR3: CASSLAAGVTGELFF; DNA: TGCGCCAGCAGCTTGGCCGCGGGGGTCACCGGGGAGCTGTTTTTT
V: TRBV4-1; J: TRBJ1-4; size: NA; D: NA; CDR3: CASSQDPGASNEKLFF; DNA: TGCGCCAGCAGCCAAGACCCGGGGGCCTCGAATGAAAAACTGTTTTTT
V: TRBV7-3; J: TRBJ2-5; size: NA; D: TRBD1; CDR3: CASSLTGQGALQETQYF; DNA: TGTGCCAGCAGCTTAACGGGACAGGGGGCCTTGCAAGAGACCCAGTACTTC
V: TRBV5-6; J: TRBJ1-2; size: NA; D: TRBD1; CDR3: CASSSVGQADKSYGYTF; DNA: TGTGCCAGCAGCTCGGTCGGACAGGCCGACAAAAGCTATGGCTACACCTTC
V: TRBV6-4; J: TRBJ1-1; size: NA; D: NA; CDR3: CASSRDRDTEAFF; DNA: TGTGCCAGCAGCCGGGACCGTGACACTGAAGCTTTCTTT
V: TRBV5-1; J: TRBJ1-1; size: NA; D: TRBD1; CDR3: CACQETGGLNTEAFF; DNA: TGCGCCTGCCAAGAGACAGGGGGGCTGAACACTGAAGCTTTCTTT
V: TRBV19; J: TRBJ2-4; size: NA; D: TRBD1; CDR3: CASSVGQVVNIQYF; DNA: TGTGCCAGTAGTGTCGGACAGGTCGTAAACATTCAGTACTTC
V: TRBV10-3; J: TRBJ2-7; size: NA; D: TRBD1; CDR3: CAISESQGAQEQYF; DNA: TGTGCCATCAGTGAATCACAGGGGGCACAAGAGCAGTACTTC
V: TRBV6-1; J: TRBJ1-5; size: NA; D: NA; CDR3: CASSEPNQPQHF; DNA: TGTGCCAGCAGTGAACCTAATCAGCCCCAGCATTTT
V: TRBV4-3; J: TRBJ2-7; size: NA; D: NA; CDR3: CASSQGGGSYEQYF; DNA: TGCGCCAGCAGCCAAGGAGGGGGCTCCTACGAGCAGTACTTC
V: TRBV15; J: TRBJ2-1; size: NA; D: TRBD2; CDR3: CATSRRTSGFDEQFF; DNA: TGTGCCACCAGCAGGAGGACTAGCGGGTTTGATGAGCAGTTCTTC
V: TRBV5-4; J: TRBJ2-1; size: NA; D: TRBD1; CDR3: CASSHGTGGYNEQFF; DNA: TGTGCCAGCAGCCACGGGACAGGAGGCTACAATGAGCAGTTCTTC
V: TRBV7-7; J: TRBJ2-2; size: NA; D: NA; CDR3: CASSLGIADRELFF; DNA: TGTGCCAGCAGCTTAGGTATTGCCGACCGGGAGCTGTTTTTT
V: TRBV5-1; J: TRBJ2-5; size: NA; D: TRBD1; CDR3: CASSVNRGETQYF; DNA: TGCGCCAGCAGCGTCAACAGGGGAGAGACCCAGTACTTC
V: TRBV6-1; J: TRBJ2-7; size: few; D: NA; CDR3: CASSPPGGYEQYF; DNA: TGTGCCAGCAGCCCTCCCGGGGGATACGAGCAGTACTTC